These 23 T cell receptor beta chains were all obtained from the same sample, sequenced in a study of shared clonotypes between healthy human individuals (dated by TCRdb to 2020 to 2022). Library preparation employed the immunoSEQ multiplex PCR assay. As stored in TCRdb, this immuneACCESS dataset retains in-frame rearrangements with V and J assigned. A fraction of the clones does not appear; measured against another copy, unresolved V genes explain less than half of the discrepancy, and the remainder lacks a known reason. The sample data list about 1 million clones, and approximately 80% of these were observed just once. Clones ranked in the top ten supply under 0.65% of the sample. Sequencing used memory CD4+ T cells from PBMCs. In the paper's terms, the cell subset or site label means: CD45RA-negative fraction. The receptors originated from a man between 18 and 29 years old in good health. Some clones in this sample may be carry-over from other donors' samples.

Of note for this clone: This sequence may be a read error, since a much larger clone differs from it by one base. V is TRBV5-1 and J is TRBJ1-5; D is unresolved. Germline V CDR1 and CDR2: SGHRS, YFSETQ. CDR3 length equals 15 residues. V dropped 0 bases and J dropped 0 bases, with 7 bases sitting between them. CDR3 bases: TGCGCCAGCAGCTTGGGACCGAATAGCAATCAGCCCCAGCATTTT. It codes for CASSLGPNSNQPQHF.

The chain uses TRBV6-5 and TRBJ2-7; TRBD2 agrees at 8 bases. The germline V gene has CDR1 MNHEY and CDR2 SVGAGI. V gave up 6 bases and J gave up 2 bases; unmatched junction bases: 9. The CDR3 runs to 15 residues. CDR3 sequence: CASRSGAGGTYEQYF. The CDR3 DNA reads TGTGCCAGCAGATCCGGCGCGGGAGGCACCTACGAGCAGTACTTC.

The chain uses TRBV14 and TRBJ1-2; maybe TRBD1 (5 bases). This CDR3 is built from 14 residues. From germline, CDR1 is SGHDN and CDR2 FVKESK. Trimming stripped 4 bases from V and 8 bases from J, with 17 bases between. The CDR3 DNA reads as TGTGCCAGCAGCCCAGTGGGTCAGGGTGTGGGCTACACCTTC. It specifies CASSPVGQGVGYTF.

This clone has a handful of counts. J is TRBJ2-1 and V is TRBV2; TRBD2 matches 8 bases. CDR1 and CDR2 from the germline V gene are SNHLY and FYNNEI. CDR3 length: 17 residues. The V gene end was trimmed by 7 bases and the J gene end by 8 bases; junction bases not matched to a gene: 19. The CDR3: CASNMDFAGLVGDEQFF. CDR3 bases: TGTGCCAGCAACATGGACTTCGCGGGACTAGTGGGCGATGAGCAGTTCTTC.

This clone appeared a single time. This sequence joins TRBV7-6 and TRBJ2-1; tentatively, D is TRBD1 (6 bases). Germline V gene data show CDR1 as SGHVS and CDR2 as FNYEAQ. This CDR3 is built from 15 residues. Trimming left V 1 base short and J 2 bases short, with 9 bases between. CDR3 DNA: TGTGCCAGCAGCTTAGGACGGACAGCCTACAATGAGCAGTTCTTC. It codes for CASSLGRTAYNEQFF. The whole variable domain, filled in from reference TRBV7-6 and TRBJ2-1, reads GAGVSQSPRYKVTKRGQDVALRCDPISGHVSLYWYRQALGQGPEFLTYFNYEAQQDKSGLPNDRFSAERPEGSISTLTIQRTEQRDSAMYRCASSLGRTAYNEQFFGPGTRLTVL.

Notes on this clone: One junction end disagrees with the germline gene, perhaps due to a read error. Other DNA sequences in the same sample also yield this CDR3. The gene calls are TRBV30 and TRBJ2-7; D may be TRBD1 (6 bases). Germline lookup yields CDR1 GTSNPN and CDR2 SVGIG (reference sequence). CDR3 size: 11 residues. The DNA for the CDR3 is TGCGCCTGCAGACAGGTCCTCGAGCAGTACTTC. It translates to CACRQVLEQYF.

About this clone: Distinct nucleotide sequences in the sample also encode this CDR3. V is TRBV28 and J is TRBJ2-3; D remains ambiguous. In germline, CDR1 is MDHEN, CDR2 SYDVKM. V lost 1 base, J lost 3 bases, and 5 bases lay in between. This CDR3 comprises 13 residues. The CDR3 DNA reads as TGTGCCAGCAGTTTATTTTCGACAGATACGCAGTATTTT. This codes for CASSLFSTDTQYF.

The chain links TRBV10-3 to TRBJ1-4; 7 bases fit TRBD1. Germline lookup yields CDR1 ENHRY and CDR2 SYGVKD. The CDR3 runs 14 residues. The trim removed 4 bases at V and 5 bases at J, leaving 4 bases unmatched. The CDR3 nucleotides are TGTGCCATCAGTGGAAGACAGGGAAATGAAAAACTGTTTTTT. The encoded protein is CAISGRQGNEKLFF.

V gene TRBV5-6 combines with J gene TRBJ2-7; either TRBD1 or TRBD2 may supply D (5 bases each). The germline CDR1 and CDR2 sequences are SGHDT and YYEEEE. The V end lost 0 bases, the J end lost 5 bases, and 15 bases lay between the germline ends. CDR3 length equals 15 residues. CDR3 sequence reads: CASSLGPKWGNEQYF. The CDR3 DNA reads TGTGCCAGCAGCTTGGGTCCGAAATGGGGGAACGAGCAGTACTTC.

The V and J genes are TRBV5-1 and TRBJ1-4, with TRBD1 as a possible D gene (6 bases). The CDR3 is 14 amino acids. In germline, CDR1 is SGHRS, CDR2 YFSETQ. V was clipped by 2 bases and J by 6 bases, with 11 bases between them. Written as DNA, the CDR3 is TGCGCCAGCAGCTTTGGACAGAAAGATGAAAAACTGTTTTTT. This codes for CASSFGQKDEKLFF.

A single count supports this clone. V usage is TRBV5-1 and J usage is TRBJ2-4, with a weak D call TRBD1 (6 bases). The CDR3 runs to 14 residues. V lost 5 bases and J lost 2, with 11 bases in between. Germline lookup yields CDR1 SGHRS and CDR2 YFSETQ. The CDR3 is CASSSTGTKNIQYF. The CDR3 nucleotides read TGCGCCAGCAGTAGTACAGGGACCAAAAACATTCAGTACTTC.

This clone was observed at least ten times. V and J are TRBV7-8 and TRBJ2-1; perhaps D is TRBD1 or TRBD2 (5 bases each). This CDR3 comprises 14 residues. Germline CDR1 and CDR2: SGHVS and FQNEAQ. Trimming cost V 7 bases and J 6 bases, with 16 bases left between them. The CDR3 loop reads CASNRDRISNEQFF. The CDR3 DNA sequence: TGTGCCAGCAACCGGGACCGGATAAGCAATGAGCAGTTCTTC.

The chain has TRBV11-2 and TRBJ2-1; D call uncertain. This CDR3 has 15 residues. Trimming took off 3 bases at V and 0 bases at J, with 9 bases between the two ends. Germline CDR1 SGHAT, CDR2 FQNNGV. Here the CDR3 reads CASSFGGSSYNEQFF. The CDR3 coding sequence is TGTGCCAGCAGCTTCGGCGGTAGCTCCTACAATGAGCAGTTCTTC.

The rearrangement links TRBV4-3 to TRBJ1-4; D remains ambiguous. Trimming pared 0 bases from V and 0 bases from J, leaving 11 bases between. There are 17 residues in the CDR3. CDR1 LGHNA and CDR2 YSLEER come from the germline V gene. CDR3 bases: TGCGCCAGCAGCCAAGATGGGAAGTGGTCAACTAATGAAAAACTGTTTTTT. This gives the protein CASSQDGKWSTNEKLFF.

This chain joins TRBV5-1 and TRBJ2-7; D may be TRBD1 (5 bases). Germline assignment: CDR1 SGHRS and CDR2 YFSETQ. The CDR3 loop spans 13 amino acids. The V and J ends lost 4 bases and 6 bases respectively, with 14 bases between them. The CDR3: CASSRLQGGEQYF. The DNA of the CDR3 is TGCGCCAGCAGCCGACTCCAGGGTGGCGAGCAGTACTTC.

This chain joins TRBV5-6 and TRBJ2-3, with TRBD1 matching over 7 bases. The germline V gene has CDR1 SGHDT and CDR2 YYEEEE. The CDR3 contains 15 residues. Trimming at V came to 5 bases and at J to 0 bases, leaving 6 bases not matched to a gene. This CDR3 is CASRRLQGSTDTQYF. CDR3 in DNA: TGTGCCAGCAGAAGATTACAGGGGAGCACAGATACGCAGTATTTT.

This clone was counted only a few times. This sequence joins TRBV7-3 and TRBJ2-2; TRBD1 agrees at 8 bases. J gave up 0 bases and V 5 bases, and 5 bases lay outside the gene matches. The CDR3 consists of 16 residues. Germline lookup yields CDR1 SGHTA and CDR2 FQGTGA. In DNA, the CDR3 is TGTGCCAGCAGCCTCCAGGGGGCTGCGAACACCGGGGAGCTGTTTTTT. This encodes CASSLQGAANTGELFF. Using reference TRBV7-3 and TRBJ2-2 for the parts outside the CDR3, the full variable domain is GAGVSQTPSNKVTEKGKYVELRCDPISGHTALYWYRQSLGQGPEFLIYFQGTGAADDSGLPNDRFFAVRPEGSVSTLKIQRTERGDSAVYLCASSLQGAANTGELFFGEGSRLTVL.

This rearrangement joins TRBV2 to TRBJ2-2, with 10 bases matching TRBD2. V dropped 5 bases and J dropped 5; count of bases not matched to a gene: 5. This CDR3 contains 15 residues. Germline assignment: CDR1 SNHLY and CDR2 FYNNEI. The CDR3 here is CASSWASGRTGELFF. CDR3 in DNA: TGTGCCAGCAGTTGGGCTAGCGGGAGAACCGGGGAGCTGTTTTTT.

In its sample, this clone was seen once. The chain joins TRBV27 to TRBJ1-2; D is uncertain. This CDR3 contains 13 residues. With 2 bases removed from V and 7 bases from J, the gap between germline ends came to 11 bases. Germline V lookup: CDR1 MNHEY, CDR2 SMNVEV (reference sequence). The DNA for the CDR3 is TGTGCCAGCAGTTTAAGAGGGTTTAGTGGCTACACCTTC. Translation: CASSLRGFSGYTF.

V usage is TRBV5-1 and J usage is TRBJ2-7; TRBD2 agrees at 7 bases. The V gene's germline CDR1 is SGHRS and CDR2 YFSETQ. The CDR3 has 14 amino acids. The J segment lost 5 bases and the V segment lost 3 bases, leaving 8 bases of the junction unmatched. DNA for the CDR3: TGCGCCAGCAGCTCCCTCGCGGGAGACAACGAGCAGTACTTC. As protein: CASSSLAGDNEQYF.

The V call is TRBV7-9, the J call TRBJ1-4, with 11 nucleotides matching TRBD1. The CDR3 sequence is 18 residues long. V lost 5 bases to trimming and J lost 4 bases; unmatched junction nucleotides: 12. The germline V gene encodes CDR1 SEHNR and CDR2 FQNEAQ (reference sequence). The DNA for the CDR3 is TGTGCCAGCAGCCTTAGCGTCCGGACAGGGGGCTTTAATGAAAAACTGTTTTTT. The encoded protein is CASSLSVRTGGFNEKLFF.

The CDR3 here is CASSRADSTDTQYF. CDR3 sequence (DNA): TGTGCCAGCAGCAGAGCGGATAGCACAGATACGCAGTATTTT. The chain links TRBV5-4 to TRBJ2-3; a weak D match, TRBD2 (5 bases). The CDR3 spans 14 residues. The V gene's germline CDR1 is SGHNT and CDR2 YYREEE (reference sequence). The V gene lost 4 bases and the J gene lost 0 bases, with 9 bases spanning the gap.

V is TRBV28 and J is TRBJ1-1; D unresolved. Deletions cut 5 bases from V and 5 bases from J, with 15 bases between. Looked up from germline, CDR1 is MDHEN and CDR2 is SYDVKM. The CDR3 has 14 amino acids. CDR3 coding DNA: TGTGCCAGCAGTGTCGGGTCCGCCGGGACTGAAGCTTTCTTT. Amino acid sequence: CASSVGSAGTEAFF.